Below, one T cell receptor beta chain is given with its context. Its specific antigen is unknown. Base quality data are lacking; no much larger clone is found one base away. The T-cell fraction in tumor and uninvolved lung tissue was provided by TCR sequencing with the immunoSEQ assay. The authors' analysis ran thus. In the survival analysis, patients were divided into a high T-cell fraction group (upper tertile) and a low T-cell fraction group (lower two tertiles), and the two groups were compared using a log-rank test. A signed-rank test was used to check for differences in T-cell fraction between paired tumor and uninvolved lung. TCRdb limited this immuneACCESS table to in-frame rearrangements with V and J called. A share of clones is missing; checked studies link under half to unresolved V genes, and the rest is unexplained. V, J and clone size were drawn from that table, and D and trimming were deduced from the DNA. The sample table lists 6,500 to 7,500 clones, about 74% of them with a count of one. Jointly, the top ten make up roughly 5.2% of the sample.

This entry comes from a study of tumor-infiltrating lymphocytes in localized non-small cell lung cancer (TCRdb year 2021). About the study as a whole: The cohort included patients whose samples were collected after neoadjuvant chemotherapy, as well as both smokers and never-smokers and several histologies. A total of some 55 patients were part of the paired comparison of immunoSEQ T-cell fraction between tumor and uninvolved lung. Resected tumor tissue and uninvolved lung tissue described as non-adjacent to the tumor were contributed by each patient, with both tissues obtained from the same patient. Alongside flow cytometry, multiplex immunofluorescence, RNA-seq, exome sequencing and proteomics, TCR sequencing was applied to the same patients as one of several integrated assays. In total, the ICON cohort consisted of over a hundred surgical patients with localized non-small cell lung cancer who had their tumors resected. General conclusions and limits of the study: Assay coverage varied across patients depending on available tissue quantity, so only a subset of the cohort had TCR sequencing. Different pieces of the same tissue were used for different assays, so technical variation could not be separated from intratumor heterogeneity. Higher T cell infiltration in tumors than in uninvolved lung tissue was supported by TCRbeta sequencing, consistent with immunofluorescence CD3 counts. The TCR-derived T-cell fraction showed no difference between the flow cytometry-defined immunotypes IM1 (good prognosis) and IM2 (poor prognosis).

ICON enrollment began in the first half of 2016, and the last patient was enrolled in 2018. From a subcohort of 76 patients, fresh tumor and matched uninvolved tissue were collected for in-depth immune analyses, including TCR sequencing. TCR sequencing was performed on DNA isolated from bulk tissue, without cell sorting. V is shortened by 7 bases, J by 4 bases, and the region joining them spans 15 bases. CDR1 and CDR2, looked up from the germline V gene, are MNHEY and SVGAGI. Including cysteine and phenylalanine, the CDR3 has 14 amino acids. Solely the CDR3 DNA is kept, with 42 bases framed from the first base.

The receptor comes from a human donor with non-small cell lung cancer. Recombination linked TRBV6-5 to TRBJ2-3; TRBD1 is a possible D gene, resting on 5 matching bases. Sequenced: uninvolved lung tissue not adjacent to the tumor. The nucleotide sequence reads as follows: TGTGCCAGCACTAGGTGGCAGGGCGCAGATACGCAGTATTTT. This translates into CASTRWQGADTQYF.